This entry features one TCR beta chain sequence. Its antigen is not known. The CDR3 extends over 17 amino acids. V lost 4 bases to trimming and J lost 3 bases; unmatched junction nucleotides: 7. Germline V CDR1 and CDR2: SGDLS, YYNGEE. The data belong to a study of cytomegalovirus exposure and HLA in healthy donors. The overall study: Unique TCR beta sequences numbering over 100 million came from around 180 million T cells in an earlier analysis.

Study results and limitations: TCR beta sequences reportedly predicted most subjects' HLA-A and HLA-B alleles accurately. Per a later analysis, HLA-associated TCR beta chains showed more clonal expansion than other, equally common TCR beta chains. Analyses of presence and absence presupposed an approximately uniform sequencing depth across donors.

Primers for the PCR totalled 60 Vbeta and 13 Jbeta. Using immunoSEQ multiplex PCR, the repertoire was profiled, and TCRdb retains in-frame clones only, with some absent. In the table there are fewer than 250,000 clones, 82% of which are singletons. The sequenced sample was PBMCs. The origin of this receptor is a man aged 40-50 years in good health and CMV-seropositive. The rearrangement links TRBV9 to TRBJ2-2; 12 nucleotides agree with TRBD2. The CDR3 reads CASSPPSGRVDTGELFF. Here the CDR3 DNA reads TGTGCCAGCAGCCCACCTAGCGGGAGGGTCGACACCGGGGAGCTGTTTTTT.